This T cell receptor beta chain was documented in a study of blood T cell repertoires in COVID-19. Overall study context: COVID-19 samples, acute and convalescent, were from the United States, Italy and Spain. Nucleic acid was either cDNA or gDNA, and it came from T cells, B-cell-depleted T cells, or PBMCs.

The CDR3 is 15 amino acids. V dropped 4 bases and J dropped 0 bases, with 13 bases sitting between them. Germline CDR1 SGHDT, CDR2 YYEEEE. Participants reported their clinical history, and cohort assignment relied on those reports. This clone was detected a few times. Clones were sequenced by immunoSEQ multiplex PCR, and TCRdb holds only the in-frame ones, with some missing. The sample includes approximately 230,000 clones, 85% to 95% of them seen just once. The sequenced sample was PBMCs or T cells enriched from blood (not recorded which). The V call is TRBV5-6, the J call TRBJ1-1; D is possibly TRBD1 (5 bases). The clonotype comes from a woman between 18 and 30 years old who had recovered from COVID-19. The CDR3 reads CASSPPTALNTEAFF. CDR3 DNA sequence: TGTGCCAGCAGCCCTCCGACAGCATTGAACACTGAAGCTTTCTTT. The variable domain in full, with the rest retrieved from reference TRBV5-6 and TRBJ1-1, is DAGVTQSPTHLIKTRGQQVTLRCSPKSGHDTVSWYQQALGQGPQFIFQYYEEEERQRGNFPDRFSGHQFPNYSSELNVNALLLGDSALYLCASSPPTALNTEAFFGQGTRLTVV.